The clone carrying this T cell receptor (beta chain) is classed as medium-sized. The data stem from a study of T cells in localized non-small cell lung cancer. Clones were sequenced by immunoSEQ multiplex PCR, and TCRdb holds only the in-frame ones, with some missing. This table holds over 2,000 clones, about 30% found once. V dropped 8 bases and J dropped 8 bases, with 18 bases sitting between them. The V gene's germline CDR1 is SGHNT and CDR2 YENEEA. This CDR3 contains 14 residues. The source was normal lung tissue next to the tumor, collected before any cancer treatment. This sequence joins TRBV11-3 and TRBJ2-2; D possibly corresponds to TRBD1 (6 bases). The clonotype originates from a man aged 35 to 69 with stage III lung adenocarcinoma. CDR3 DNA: TGTGCCAGCTGCCCGGACAGCCTTTGGGGGGAGCTGTTTTTT. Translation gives CASCPDSLWGELFF.